This is a list of T cell receptor beta chains from one sample in a study of glioma-infiltrating T cells after dendritic cell vaccination. Data came from immunoSEQ multiplex PCR; TCRdb stores just in-frame clones and leaves some out. The table has around 96,000 clones, roughly 83% seen once. The material sequenced was blood, taken before dendritic cell vaccination. These receptors came from a human donor with glioblastoma. CDR3s include the opening cysteine and the closing phenylalanine or tryptophan. D genes are given only for firm matches. Clone size is given for some rows only: seen once, a few or many times, or a class if the clone is expanded.

J | size | V | D | CDR3 | DNA
TRBJ1-6 | NA | TRBV27 | NA | CASRLSSYNSPLHF | TGTGCCAGCAGATTGAGCTCCTATAATTCACCCCTCCACTTT
TRBJ1-5 | few | TRBV4-2 | TRBD1 | CASSQETGGYQPQHF | TGTGCCAGCAGCCAAGAAACAGGGGGGTATCAGCCCCAGCATTTT
TRBJ1-2 | once | TRBV5-4 | TRBD1 | CASSKGQGDYGCTF | TGTGCCAGCAGCAAGGGACAGGGGGACTATGGCTGCACCTTC
TRBJ2-3 | NA | TRBV9 | NA | CASSVAFGGGGCTDTQYF | TGTGCCAGCAGCGTAGCTTTCGGGGGCGGGGGCTGCACAGATACGCAGTATTTT
TRBJ1-1 | NA | TRBV7-3 | NA | CASSLIGGSTEAFF | TGTGCCAGCAGCTTAATTGGGGGGTCCACTGAAGCTTTCTTT
TRBJ2-4 | NA | TRBV18 | TRBD1 | CASSLLGQGAAKNIQYF | TGTGCCAGCTCTCTTCTTGGACAGGGGGCGGCCAAAAACATTCAGTACTTC
TRBJ1-5 | NA | TRBV4-1 | NA | CASSHQGGNQPQHF | TGCGCCAGCAGCCACCAGGGTGGCAATCAGCCCCAGCATTTT
TRBJ1-4 | NA | TRBV2 | NA | CASSSAGTREKLFF | TGTGCCAGCAGTAGCGCCGGGACACGAGAAAAACTGTTTTTT
TRBJ2-7 | once | TRBV5-1 | TRBD1 | CASSFDRGTYEQYF | TGCGCCAGCAGCTTCGACAGGGGGACCTACGAGCAGTACTTC
TRBJ1-1 | few | TRBV4-2 | NA | CASSPRRAGVNTEAFF | TGTGCCAGCAGCCCCCGAAGGGCAGGGGTGAACACTGAAGCTTTCTTT
TRBJ1-1 | NA | TRBV29-1 | NA | CSVERRLDTEAFF | TGCAGCGTCGAGCGGAGGTTGGACACTGAAGCTTTCTTT
TRBJ1-2 | NA | TRBV28 | NA | CASSLTGRYGYTF | TGTGCCAGCAGTTTAACAGGGCGCTATGGCTACACCTTC
TRBJ2-1 | NA | TRBV5-4 | TRBD2 | CASSLAGVSYNEQFF | TGTGCCAGCAGCTTAGCGGGGGTTTCCTACAATGAGCAGTTCTTC
TRBJ2-7 | NA | TRBV27 | NA | CASSLNGPFDEQYF | TGTGCCAGCAGTTTAAATGGCCCGTTTGACGAGCAGTACTTC
TRBJ1-5 | NA | TRBV27 | NA | CASSPSTGYNQPQHF | TGTGCCAGCAGTCCTTCCACAGGGTACAATCAGCCCCAGCATTTT
TRBJ2-7 | NA | TRBV6-5 | TRBD2 | CASSPGTSSYEQYF | TGTGCCAGCAGTCCCGGGACTAGCTCCTACGAGCAGTACTTC
TRBJ2-7 | NA | TRBV4-2 | NA | CASSQARGSGYEQYF | TGTGCCAGCAGCCAAGCCCGGGGTAGCGGTTACGAGCAGTACTTC
TRBJ1-1 | many | TRBV5-1 | NA | CASSSAGTMNTEAFF | TGCGCCAGCAGCTCGGCAGGGACTATGAACACTGAAGCTTTCTTT
TRBJ2-5 | NA | TRBV5-1 | NA | CASSFGLQETQYF | TGCGCCAGCAGCTTCGGACTCCAAGAGACCCAGTACTTC
TRBJ1-2 | NA | TRBV28 | TRBD1 | CASRLDRGPYGYTF | TGTGCCAGCAGGCTCGACAGGGGACCTTATGGCTACACCTTC
TRBJ2-7 | NA | TRBV5-1 | TRBD1 | CASSIGTVYEQYF | TGCGCCAGCAGCATCGGGACAGTCTACGAGCAGTACTTC
TRBJ2-6 | few | TRBV5-1 | TRBD1 | CASSSAGTGVSGANVLTF | TGCGCCAGCAGCTCCGCCGGGACAGGGGTGTCAGGGGCCAACGTCCTGACTTTC
TRBJ1-1 | NA | TRBV27 | TRBD1 | CASRVGQANTEAFF | TGTGCCAGCAGAGTAGGACAGGCGAACACTGAAGCTTTCTTT
TRBJ2-1 | NA | TRBV10-3 | TRBD2 | CAISGLAGGAWVDEQFF | TGTGCCATCAGCGGACTAGCGGGAGGGGCTTGGGTAGATGAGCAGTTCTTC
TRBJ1-2 | NA | TRBV6-5 | NA | CASSYSNINYGYTF | TGTGCCAGCAGTTACTCAAACATTAACTATGGCTACACCTTC
TRBJ2-7 | NA | TRBV18 | TRBD1 | CASSPTLDRAGEQYF | TGTGCCAGCTCACCGACACTGGACAGGGCGGGGGAGCAGTACTTC
TRBJ2-7 | NA | TRBV5-1 | NA | CASSLDRTYEQYF | TGCGCCAGCAGCTTGGACAGGACCTACGAGCAGTACTTC
TRBJ2-1 | few | TRBV7-9 | TRBD2 | CASSQPRRGLAGGNEQFF | TGTGCCAGCAGCCAACCCCGACGGGGACTAGCGGGCGGGAATGAGCAGTTCTTC
TRBJ1-1 | NA | TRBV4-1 | NA | CASSLTTGGNTEAFF | TGCGCCAGCAGCCTCACAACGGGGGGGAACACTGAAGCTTTCTTT
TRBJ2-1 | few | TRBV7-8 | TRBD1 | CASSLLVDRGYNEQFF | TGTGCCAGCAGCCTCCTTGTAGACAGGGGCTACAATGAGCAGTTCTTC
TRBJ1-2 | NA | TRBV9 | TRBD1 | CASSPTGQAFTGGYTF | TGTGCCAGCAGCCCGACGGGACAGGCCTTTACGGGCGGCTACACCTTC
TRBJ2-3 | few | TRBV7-3 | TRBD2 | CASSFSGGPDTQYF | TGTGCCAGCAGCTTCAGCGGGGGGCCAGATACGCAGTATTTT
TRBJ2-1 | NA | TRBV7-9 | NA | CASSPLATQHNEQFF | TGTGCCAGCAGCCCTCTAGCGACCCAACACAATGAGCAGTTCTTC
TRBJ2-1 | NA | TRBV23-1 | TRBD2 | CASRPCAGTKLGNEQFF | TGCGCCAGCCGACCCTGCGCGGGGACTAAGCTAGGGAATGAGCAGTTCTTC
TRBJ1-2 | NA | TRBV19 | NA | CASSTEPVPNYGYTF | TGTGCCAGTAGTACAGAGCCAGTCCCTAACTATGGCTACACCTTC
TRBJ2-5 | NA | TRBV2 | NA | CASNGDQETQYF | TGTGCCTCGAACGGGGATCAAGAGACCCAGTACTTC
TRBJ2-1 | NA | TRBV7-3 | NA | CASSQSQQPYNEQFF | TGTGCCAGCAGCCAGTCCCAACAACCTTACAATGAGCAGTTCTTC
TRBJ2-7 | NA | TRBV7-9 | NA | CASSINPGLFHYEQYF | TGTGCCAGCAGCATTAACCCGGGACTCTTCCACTACGAGCAGTACTTC
TRBJ1-1 | NA | TRBV28 | NA | CATHETTEAFF | TGTGCCACGCACGAGACAACTGAAGCTTTCTTT
TRBJ2-7 | NA | TRBV5-5 | TRBD1 | CASSLYRGHSYEQYF | TGTGCCAGCAGCTTGTACAGGGGGCACTCCTACGAGCAGTACTTC
TRBJ1-1 | NA | TRBV10-3 | NA | CAISDRTEAFF | TGTGCCATCAGTGATCGGACTGAAGCTTTCTTT
TRBJ2-1 | NA | TRBV2 | TRBD2 | CASRESHSGGTYNEQFF | TGTGCCAGCAGGGAGTCCCATAGCGGGGGAACCTACAATGAGCAGTTCTTC
TRBJ1-1 | NA | TRBV5-1 | TRBD1 | CASSLELTGTEAFF | TGCGCCAGCAGCTTGGAGCTGACAGGGACTGAAGCTTTCTTT
TRBJ2-7 | NA | TRBV2 | TRBD2 | CASSPKLAMEYF | TGTGCCAGCAGTCCTAAACTAGCGATGGAGTACTTC
TRBJ1-1 | once | TRBV5-1 | NA | CASSPIGGENTEAFF | TGCGCCAGCAGCCCAATCGGGGGGGAGAACACTGAAGCTTTCTTT
TRBJ1-1 | NA | TRBV4-1 | NA | CASSQDPQGPNTEAFF | TGCGCCAGCAGCCAAGATCCCCAGGGCCCTAACACTGAAGCTTTCTTT
TRBJ1-2 | NA | TRBV14 | NA | CASSQDGRGYGYTF | TGTGCCAGCAGCCAAGACGGCAGGGGCTATGGCTACACCTTC
TRBJ2-1 | once | TRBV28 | TRBD2 | CASSLQLAGVDEQFF | TGTGCCAGCAGTTTACAACTAGCGGGAGTCGATGAGCAGTTCTTC
TRBJ1-1 | few | TRBV2 | TRBD1 | CASSEQQGAEAFF | TGTGCCAGCAGTGAACAGCAGGGGGCTGAAGCTTTCTTT
TRBJ2-1 | NA | TRBV21-1 | NA | CASSKASSGRFNEQFF | TGTGCCAGCAGCAAAGCCTCTAGCGGGAGATTTAATGAGCAGTTCTTC
TRBJ2-7 | NA | TRBV11-3 | NA | CASSLAGDPTYEQYF | TGTGCCAGCAGCTTAGCGGGGGACCCAACGTACGAGCAGTACTTC
TRBJ1-2 | NA | TRBV6-6 | NA | CASFHTAGAGYGYTF | TGTGCCAGCTTCCACACCGCGGGCGCTGGCTATGGCTACACCTTC
TRBJ2-7 | NA | TRBV13 | NA | CASSRDSYEQYF | TGTGCCAGCAGCCGCGACTCCTACGAGCAGTACTTC
TRBJ1-1 | NA | TRBV30 | NA | CAWTTGGTEAFF | TGTGCCTGGACTACGGGGGGCACTGAAGCTTTCTTT
TRBJ1-1 | NA | TRBV2 | TRBD1 | CASSGQGERTEAFF | TGTGCCAGCAGTGGACAGGGGGAGCGGACTGAAGCTTTCTTT
TRBJ1-3 | NA | TRBV28 | TRBD1 | CASSLHRDRSNTIYF | TGTGCCAGCAGTTTACACAGGGACAGGTCAAACACCATATATTTT
TRBJ2-5 | NA | TRBV7-7 | NA | CASSSDRQETQYF | TGTGCTAGCAGCTCGGACAGACAAGAGACCCAGTACTTC